Following are 18 T cell receptor beta chains from one sample sequenced in a study of T cells after yellow fever vaccination (dated by TCRdb to between 2017 and 2020). Libraries were built with 5' RACE. The instrument was an Illumina NovaSeq 6000. Using fastp at Q25 and MiXCR, TCRdb reprocessed the public reads and kept productive beta chains. Rows are combined by CDR3 protein, so each entry shows the most common genes and DNA. This sample is represented by just over 300,000 distinct CDR3 sequences; around 4% of them were singletons. About 20% of the sample is held by the ten biggest clonotypes. In light of the paper, this sample's treatment or condition label describes: live attenuated yellow fever vaccine strain. This material consisted of PBMCs, taken on the day of the yellow fever booster vaccination. These receptors were obtained from a man aged 18 to 35 who received the YFV17D yellow fever vaccine.

This clonotype was counted a few times. V usage is TRBV5-4 and J usage is TRBJ2-1; possible D gene TRBD2, 5 bases. CDR1 and CDR2 from the germline V gene are SGHNT and YYREEE (reference sequence). Deletions cut 1 base from V and 8 bases from J, with 13 bases between. The CDR3 extends over 14 amino acids. The CDR3 DNA is TGTGCCAGCAGCTTGCCGGGATTCGGGTATGAGCAGTTCTTC. Protein sequence: CASSLPGFGYEQFF.

A remark on this clonotype: A read error is possible here, since a much larger clone lies one base away. The chain carries TRBV20-1 and TRBJ2-3, with 7 bases fitting TRBD2. The CDR3 runs 14 residues. V was pared by 5 bases and J by 0 bases, with 5 bases of the junction left unmatched. Germline CDR1 DFQATT, CDR2 SNEGSKA (reference sequence). The CDR3 spells CSAGIGGSTDTQYF. CDR3 nucleotides: TGCAGTGCTGGAATCGGGGGGAGCACAGATACGCAGTATTTT.

This rearrangement joins TRBV9 to TRBJ2-3; D is unclear. Germline V gene sequence: CDR1 SGDLS, CDR2 YYNGEE. This CDR3 has 16 amino acids. Deletions cut 5 bases from V and 4 bases from J, with 20 bases between. This CDR3 is CASSPRPPQVPDTQYF. The CDR3 DNA reads TGTGCCAGCAGTCCTCGGCCCCCTCAGGTACCAGATACGCAGTATTTT.

The sample holds many counts of this clonotype. The rearrangement links TRBV20-1 to TRBJ2-4; the D is unclear. V lost 6 bases to trimming and J lost 1 base, with 10 bases between them. This CDR3 comprises 13 residues. CDR1 and CDR2 (germline): DFQATT, SNEGSKA (reference sequence). The CDR3 is CSAAEMAKNIQYF. CDR3 bases: TGCAGTGCGGCAGAAATGGCCAAAAACATTCAGTACTTC.

There are a few counts of this clonotype. This chain links TRBV5-1 with TRBJ2-2; D is ambiguous. Trimming pared 7 bases from V and 3 bases from J, leaving 13 bases between. Germline assignment: CDR1 SGHRS and CDR2 YFSETQ. The CDR3 runs 14 residues. The CDR3 sequence is CASRSIPDTGELFF. Written as DNA, the CDR3 is TGCGCCAGCCGGTCTATCCCAGACACCGGGGAGCTGTTTTTT.

The rearrangement links TRBV5-1 to TRBJ1-2, with 8 bases aligning to TRBD1. This CDR3 region has 15 residues. The ends lost 2 bases at V and 0 bases at J; junction bases unmatched: 3. From germline, CDR1 is SGHRS and CDR2 YFSETQ. The CDR3 nucleotides are TGCGCCAGCAGCTTCGGGACAGGAGCTAACTATGGCTACACCTTC. It translates to CASSFGTGANYGYTF.

This clonotype occurred many times. This chain connects TRBV12-3 or TRBV12-4 to TRBJ1-2; 8 nucleotides align to TRBD1. This CDR3 region has 14 residues. The V gene end was trimmed by 6 bases and the J gene end by 0 bases; junction bases not matched to a gene: 3. CDR3 sequence: CASSQGAANYGYTF. Here the CDR3 DNA reads TGTGCCAGCAGCCAGGGGGCAGCTAACTATGGCTACACCTTC.

This clonotype was picked up many times. The chain is built from TRBV4-1 and TRBJ1-4; no reliable D call. The CDR3 sequence is 17 residues long. Germline loops: CDR1 MGHRA, CDR2 YSYEKL. V shed 0 bases and J shed 2 bases, with 13 bases lying between them. The CDR3 spells CASSQDRGRWTNEKLFF. The CDR3 coding sequence is TGCGCCAGCAGCCAAGATCGGGGAAGGTGGACTAATGAAAAACTGTTTTTT.

The chain carries TRBV29-1 and TRBJ2-3; D remains ambiguous. From germline, CDR1 is SQVTM and CDR2 ANQGSEA. V lost 2 bases and J 0 bases, leaving 9 bases between the germline ends. The CDR3 extends over 14 amino acids. The CDR3 here is CSVELGDSTDTQYF. The DNA of the CDR3 is TGCAGCGTTGAATTGGGTGACAGCACAGATACGCAGTATTTT.

V gene TRBV3-1 combines with J gene TRBJ2-2; tentatively, D is TRBD1 (6 bases). The length of the CDR3 is 15 residues. The V end was cut by 4 bases, the J end by 4 bases, with 13 bases between. Germline lookup yields CDR1 LGHDT and CDR2 YNNKEL (reference sequence). CDR3 protein: CASSPPGRGTGELFF. CDR3 nucleotides: TGTGCCAGCAGCCCCCCGGGCAGGGGCACCGGGGAGCTGTTTTTT. The full variable domain, in which reference TRBV3-1 and TRBJ2-2 provide the parts outside the CDR3, is DTAVSQTPKYLVTQMGNDKSIKCEQNLGHDTMYWYKQDSKKFLKIMFSYNNKELIINETVPNRFSPKSPDKAHLNLHINSLELGDSAVYFCASSPPGRGTGELFFGEGSRLTVL.

V gene TRBV7-3 combines with J gene TRBJ2-5; a weak D match, TRBD2 (6 bases). From germline, CDR1 is SGHTA and CDR2 FQGTGA. The CDR3 loop spans 17 amino acids. Trimming left V 2 bases short and J 2 bases short, with 18 bases between. The chain's CDR3 is CASSLGRLGRSQETQYF. The CDR3 DNA reads TGTGCCAGCAGCTTAGGGAGGTTGGGACGGTCTCAAGAGACCCAGTACTTC.

This clonotype was picked up many times. V gene TRBV4-3 combines with J gene TRBJ1-1, with TRBD1 matching over 7 bases. J was trimmed by 0 bases and V by 0 bases; bases with no gene match: 13. The CDR3 runs 19 residues. Germline lookup yields CDR1 LGHNA and CDR2 YSLEER. The CDR3 reads CASSQEWIRGRIMNTEAFF. CDR3 bases: TGCGCCAGCAGCCAAGAATGGATCAGGGGGAGGATAATGAACACTGAAGCTTTCTTT.

The CDR3 coding sequence is TGTGCCAGCAGATGGATGGCGGCCGGTCAGCCCCAGCATTTT. It is translated as CASRWMAAGQPQHF. The chain recombines TRBV27 with TRBJ1-5; D uncertain. This CDR3 is 14 amino acids long. The germline V gene encodes CDR1 MNHEY and CDR2 SMNVEV (reference sequence). V shed 6 bases and J shed 6 bases, with 15 bases lying between them.

In its sample, this clonotype was seen a few times. V gene TRBV6-5 combines with J gene TRBJ2-2, with D uncertain. The V end was cut by 2 bases, the J end by 7 bases, with 8 bases between. The germline gives CDR1 MNHEY, CDR2 SVGAGI. CDR3 length equals 13 residues. The CDR3 loop is CASSYVGDGELFF. DNA for the CDR3: TGTGCCAGCAGTTACGTGGGCGACGGGGAGCTGTTTTTT.

This clonotype showed up many times. This rearrangement joins TRBV6-5 to TRBJ1-5; 8 bases align to TRBD1. Per the germline V gene, CDR1 is MNHEY and CDR2 is SVGAGI. V was clipped by 5 bases and J by 7 bases; unmatched bases: 10. The CDR3 length is 15 residues. CDR3 nucleotide sequence: TGTGCCAGCAGTGGAGGACAGGGAGGGCGGCAGCCCCAGCATTTT. Protein sequence: CASSGGQGGRQPQHF.

This chain links TRBV5-1 with TRBJ1-6; 12 bases line up with TRBD1. V shed 3 bases and J 9 bases; nucleotides not matched to a gene: 4. The CDR3 sequence is 15 residues long. CDR1 SGHRS and CDR2 YFSETQ come from the germline V gene. DNA of the CDR3: TGCGCCAGCAGCTCGGGACAGGGGGCTCGTTCACCCCTCCACTTT. Translating it yields CASSSGQGARSPLHF. The full variable domain, with the rest looked up from reference TRBV5-1 and TRBJ1-6, is KAGVTQTPRYLIKTRGQQVTLSCSPISGHRSVSWYQQTPGQGLQFLFEYFSETQRNKGNFPGRFSGRQFSNSRSEMNVSTLELGDSALYLCASSSGQGARSPLHFGNGTRLTVT.

The chain is built from TRBV12-3 or TRBV12-4 and TRBJ1-6; no definite D call. The CDR3 totals 14 residues. The V and J ends lost 5 bases and 0 bases respectively, with 5 bases between them. CDR3 loop: CASSEISYNSPLHF. In nucleotides, the CDR3 is TGTGCCAGCAGTGAGATCTCCTATAATTCACCCCTCCACTTT.

This clonotype turned up a few times. The chain carries TRBV5-1 and TRBJ2-3, with D unclear. CDR1 and CDR2 (germline): SGHRS, YFSETQ. This CDR3 is 14 amino acids long. The V gene lost 3 bases and the J gene lost 2 bases, with 10 bases spanning the gap. CDR3 loop: CASSSRQPTDTQYF. The CDR3 DNA reads TGCGCCAGCAGCTCGAGGCAGCCCACAGATACGCAGTATTTT. Based on the CDR3 plus reference TRBV5-1 and TRBJ2-3, the full variable domain is KAGVTQTPRYLIKTRGQQVTLSCSPISGHRSVSWYQQTPGQGLQFLFEYFSETQRNKGNFPGRFSGRQFSNSRSEMNVSTLELGDSALYLCASSSRQPTDTQYFGPGTRLTVL.